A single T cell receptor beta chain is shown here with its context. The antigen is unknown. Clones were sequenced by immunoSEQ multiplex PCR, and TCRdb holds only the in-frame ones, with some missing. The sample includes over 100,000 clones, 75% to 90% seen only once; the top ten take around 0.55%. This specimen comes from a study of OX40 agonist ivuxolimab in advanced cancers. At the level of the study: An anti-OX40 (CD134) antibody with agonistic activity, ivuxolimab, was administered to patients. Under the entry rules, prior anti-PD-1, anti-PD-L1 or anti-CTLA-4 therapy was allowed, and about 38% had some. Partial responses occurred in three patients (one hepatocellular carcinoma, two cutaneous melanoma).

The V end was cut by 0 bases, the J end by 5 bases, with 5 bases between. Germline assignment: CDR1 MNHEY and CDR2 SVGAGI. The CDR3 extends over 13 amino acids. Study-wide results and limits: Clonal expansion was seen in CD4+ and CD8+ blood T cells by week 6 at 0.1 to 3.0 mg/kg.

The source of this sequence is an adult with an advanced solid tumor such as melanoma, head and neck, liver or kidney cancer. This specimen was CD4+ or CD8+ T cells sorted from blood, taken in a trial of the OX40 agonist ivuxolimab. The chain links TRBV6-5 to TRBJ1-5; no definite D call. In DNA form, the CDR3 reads TGTGCCAGCAGTTACTCCCGCCATCAGCCCCAGCATTTT. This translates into CASSYSRHQPQHF.